This paragraph covers one T cell receptor (beta chain) sequence. Its target is not known. The data derive from a study of CD8 T cells in ankylosing spondylitis. A quantitative 5'-RACE method, one with molecular barcodes, was used to make TCR beta libraries. One entry per CDR3 protein results from TCRdb running MiXCR on the 5' RACE reads. The table includes fewer than 750,000 distinct CDR3 sequences, 19% detected once. This CDR3 is built from 14 residues. Losses at the gene ends were 4 bases for V and 4 bases for J; bases not matched to a gene: 5. CDR1 is DFQATT, CDR2 SNEGSKA, per germline (reference sequence). Broader study findings: The study looked at matched synovial fluid samples from ankylosing spondylitis patients. Disease-linked clones were reported to be significantly enriched there. Seemingly characteristic of ankylosing spondylitis blood was a TCR beta motif consisting of under ten highly homologous variants. Certain motif variants had earlier been reported in reactive arthritis synovial fluid and blood. With a CD8+ phenotype, disease-linked clones were relatively rare in peripheral blood.

The sample consisted of blood, either unsorted or a sorted T cell fraction (not recorded which). The rearrangement links TRBV20-1 to TRBJ1-4, with 8 bases lining up with TRBD1. This receptor was taken from a male donor with ankylosing spondylitis. The CDR3 nucleotides are TGCAGTGCTACTCCAGGGGGCCTTAATGAAAAACTGTTTTTT. Protein: CSATPGGLNEKLFF.